These 20 T cell receptor beta chains share one sample of origin, sequenced in a study of OX40 agonist ivuxolimab in advanced cancers. The assay was immunoSEQ multiplex PCR, and TCRdb's table has in-frame clones only and misses some. The table has about 48,000 clones, 90% to 95% seen once. Source: CD4+ or CD8+ T cells sorted from blood, taken in a trial of the OX40 agonist ivuxolimab. The receptors come from an adult with an advanced solid tumor such as melanoma, head and neck, liver or kidney cancer.

CDR3 in amino acids: CASSLVGLRLEQYF. The CDR3, as DNA: TGTGCCAGCAGCTTGGTAGGTCTGCGGCTCGAGCAGTACTTC. The J gene is TRBJ2-7, the V gene TRBV5-8; D not resolved. V lost 0 bases and J 6 bases, leaving 13 bases between the germline ends. Germline assignment: CDR1 SGHTS and CDR2 YDEGEE. The CDR3 runs 14 residues.

The genes are TRBV28 and TRBJ2-7, with TRBD2 matching 12 bases. The CDR3 is made up of 18 amino acids. From germline, CDR1 is MDHEN and CDR2 SYDVKM. Trimming took 5 bases from V and 4 from J; bases not matched to a gene: 15. The CDR3 DNA reads TGTGCCAGCAGTGCAATCCGCCTAGCGGGAGGGGTTCTTTACGAGCAGTACTTC. As protein: CASSAIRLAGGVLYEQYF.

V is TRBV9 and J is TRBJ1-3; 9 bases map to TRBD1. With 1 base clipped from V and 0 bases from J, the junction kept 5 bases outside the gene matches. Germline CDR1 SGDLS, CDR2 YYNGEE. The CDR3 spans 17 residues. In nucleotides, the CDR3 is TGTGCCAGCAGCGTACCACTGACAGGGGGCTCTGGAAACACCATATATTTT. Its translation: CASSVPLTGGSGNTIYF.

The chain couples TRBV5-5 to TRBJ1-3, with 9 nucleotides matching TRBD1. V lost 4 bases and J lost 3; bases outside the gene matches: 5. This CDR3 is built from 15 residues. Germline lookup yields CDR1 SGHKS and CDR2 YYEKEE (reference sequence). The CDR3 region is CASSATGGFGNTIYF. The CDR3 nucleotides are TGTGCCAGCAGCGCAACAGGGGGCTTTGGAAACACCATATATTTT.

The chain uses TRBV28 and TRBJ2-5; TRBD1 aligns across 10 bases. The V gene's germline CDR1 is MDHEN and CDR2 SYDVKM. V shed 2 bases and J 1 base; nucleotides not matched to a gene: 7. The CDR3 sequence is 17 residues long. CDR3 nucleotide sequence: TGTGCCAGCAGTTTAATTCGAGACAGGGGGCTCCAAGAGACCCAGTACTTC. Translation gives CASSLIRDRGLQETQYF.

The rearrangement uses TRBV5-1 and TRBJ2-5, with unresolved D. Between the trimmed V and J ends, which lost 2 bases and 2 bases, there was a span of 16 bases. Germline loops: CDR1 SGHRS, CDR2 YFSETQ. The length of the CDR3 is 16 residues. The CDR3 DNA is TGCGCCAGCAGCTTTGAGCTTTTGGGCCGGCAAGAGACCCAGTACTTC. Translated: CASSFELLGRQETQYF.

Of note for this clone: At one end the junction does not follow the germline gene, possibly because of a read error. The rearrangement joins TRBV7-7 to TRBJ2-5, with no clear D. Germline CDR1 SSHAT, CDR2 FNYEAQ (reference sequence). This CDR3 contains 15 residues. CDR3 coding DNA: TGTGCTAGCAGCTTAGACCCGGCCCTTCCTACCCCCAAGTACTTC. It translates to CASSLDPALPTPKYF.

This sequence joins TRBV30 and TRBJ2-7; D is uncertain. This CDR3 is built from 12 residues. With 0 bases removed from V and 3 bases from J, the gap between germline ends came to 6 bases. The germline gives CDR1 GTSNPN, CDR2 SVGIG (reference sequence). CDR3 region: CAWSVLGYEQYF. The CDR3 DNA sequence: TGTGCCTGGAGTGTACTCGGCTACGAGCAGTACTTC.

Here the CDR3 DNA reads TGTGCCAGCAGTGAATGGGACAGATCCGGGTCCTACGAGCAGTACGTC. As protein: CASSEWDRSGSYEQYV. The rearrangement links TRBV6-1 to TRBJ2-7, with 7 bases fitting TRBD1. V was pared by 2 bases and J by 1 base, with 8 bases of the junction left unmatched. The CDR3 is made up of 16 amino acids. Germline V CDR1 and CDR2: MNHNS, SASEGT.

The chain uses TRBV4-2 and TRBJ2-1; 11 positions agree with TRBD1. The V segment lost 3 bases and the J segment 7 bases; nucleotides outside the gene matches: 8. CDR1 and CDR2 from the germline V gene are LGHNA and YNFKEQ. There are 16 residues in the CDR3. The CDR3 here is CASSHLRTGGRNEQFF. The DNA of the CDR3 is TGTGCCAGCAGCCACCTAAGGACAGGGGGCAGGAATGAGCAGTTCTTC.

Only a few counts were recorded for this clone. The chain joins TRBV19 to TRBJ2-7; weak D call: TRBD2 (5 bases). Between the trimmed V and J ends, which lost 1 base and 3 bases, there was a span of 10 bases. The CDR3 runs 14 residues. Germline assignment: CDR1 LNHDA and CDR2 SQIVND (reference sequence). The CDR3: CASSIGLRGYEQYF. The CDR3 region has the DNA TGTGCCAGTAGTATAGGTCTCCGGGGCTACGAGCAGTACTTC.

The chain uses TRBV7-9 and TRBJ1-2; no reliable D call. The germline CDR1 and CDR2 sequences are SEHNR and FQNEAQ (reference sequence). Trimming pared 8 bases from V and 0 bases from J, leaving 13 bases between. This CDR3 has 14 residues. CDR3 amino acids: CASRDGKANYGYTF. CDR3 bases: TGTGCCAGCCGCGACGGCAAGGCTAACTATGGCTACACCTTC.

The V gene is TRBV7-6, the J gene TRBJ1-1; TRBD1 is a possible D gene (6 bases). V lost 5 bases, J lost 0 bases, and 19 bases lay in between. Germline V gene data show CDR1 as SGHVS and CDR2 as FNYEAQ. The CDR3 has 17 amino acids. The CDR3 loop is CASSLGTRAALNTEAFF. In DNA form, the CDR3 reads TGTGCCAGCAGCCTCGGGACACGGGCGGCCCTGAACACTGAAGCTTTCTTT. The variable domain in full, with the rest retrieved from reference TRBV7-6 and TRBJ1-1, is GAGVSQSPRYKVTKRGQDVALRCDPISGHVSLYWYRQALGQGPEFLTYFNYEAQQDKSGLPNDRFSAERPEGSISTLTIQRTEQRDSAMYRCASSLGTRAALNTEAFFGQGTRLTVV.

The chain combines TRBV14 with TRBJ2-7; 9 bases match TRBD2. The germline V gene encodes CDR1 SGHDN and CDR2 FVKESK. The CDR3 extends over 16 amino acids. The junction had 11 bases not matched to a gene; V was cut back by 5 bases and J by 3 bases. The CDR3 loop reads CASSWSRLAEDYEQYF. The CDR3 nucleotides read TGTGCCAGCAGCTGGAGCCGACTAGCGGAGGACTACGAGCAGTACTTC. The whole variable domain, remainder taken from reference TRBV14 and TRBJ2-7, is EAGVTQFPSHSVIEKGQTVTLRCDPISGHDNLYWYRRVMGKEIKFLLHFVKESKQDESGMPNNRFLAERTGGTYSTLKVQPAELEDSGVYFCASSWSRLAEDYEQYFGPGTRLTVT.

Points on this clone: The identical CDR3 is also encoded by other nucleotide sequences in the sample. V gene TRBV7-9 combines with J gene TRBJ1-1; a weak D match, TRBD1 (5 bases). The V end lost 8 bases, the J end lost 0 bases, and 13 bases lay between the germline ends. From germline, CDR1 is SEHNR and CDR2 FQNEAQ (reference sequence). The CDR3 consists of 14 residues. The CDR3 sequence is CASSEGRMNTEAFF. The CDR3 DNA is TGTGCCAGCTCCGAGGGGCGGATGAACACTGAAGCTTTCTTT.

This chain connects TRBV28 to TRBJ2-3; no clear D. Trimming left V 11 bases short and J 0 bases short, with 6 bases between. This CDR3 comprises 11 residues. CDR1 MDHEN and CDR2 SYDVKM come from the germline V gene. CDR3 amino acids: CAATSTDTQYF. In DNA form, the CDR3 reads TGTGCCGCGACTAGCACAGATACGCAGTATTTT.

V usage is TRBV5-1 and J usage is TRBJ1-1; D ambiguous. CDR3 size: 14 residues. The V and J ends lost 2 bases and 1 base respectively, with 9 bases between them. The germline gives CDR1 SGHRS, CDR2 YFSETQ. The CDR3 DNA follows: TGCGCCAGCAGCTTCAGGCAGCAGAACACTGAAGCTTTCTTT. This encodes CASSFRQQNTEAFF.

The chain combines TRBV5-1 with TRBJ2-2, with a weak D call TRBD2 (6 bases). Trimming took 2 bases from V and 2 from J, leaving 10 bases between them. CDR1 and CDR2 (germline): SGHRS, YFSETQ. The CDR3 contains 15 residues. The CDR3 here is CASSFGTLNTGELFF. The CDR3 region has the DNA TGCGCCAGCAGCTTTGGGACTCTAAACACCGGGGAGCTGTTTTTT.

In this sample, this clone turned up a few times. The chain recombines TRBV7-3 with TRBJ2-1; D may be TRBD2 (6 bases). Per germline, CDR1 SGHTA and CDR2 FQGTGA. CDR3 size: 16 residues. Between the trimmed V and J ends, which lost 5 bases and 1 base, there was a span of 15 bases. The CDR3 loop is CASSPSGLPSYNEQFF. CDR3 nucleotides: TGTGCCAGCAGCCCTTCGGGACTGCCTTCCTACAATGAGCAGTTCTTC.

The sample holds one count of this clone. The chain links TRBV9 to TRBJ1-1; no firm D call. Trimming took 3 bases from V and 0 from J, leaving 12 bases between them. CDR1 is SGDLS and CDR2 is YYNGEE in the germline V gene. The CDR3 sequence is 15 residues long. The CDR3 DNA reads as TGTGCCAGCAGCGAAGCGGGTGGGCTGAACACTGAAGCTTTCTTT. As protein: CASSEAGGLNTEAFF.